This T cell receptor beta chain was recovered during a study of T cell responses to AZD1222 COVID-19 vaccine. Whole-study results and caveats: Spike-specific TCR breadth and depth rose after two AZD1222 doses. Repertoires in all cases were sampled only once the peak T cell response had passed. In a largely white British group with more females than males, clonal diversity was possibly underestimated. Only a handful of AZD1222 recipients tested seropositive at baseline.

About this clone: As yet, its antigen is unknown.

Generated by immunoSEQ multiplex PCR, the TCRdb table keeps only in-frame clones and is missing some. The data contain about 200,000 clones, around nine tenths of them singletons. V shed 0 bases and J shed 7 bases, with 21 bases lying between them. The length of the CDR3 is 17 residues. Germline V gives CDR1 GTSNPN, CDR2 SVGIG (reference sequence). This clonotype was obtained from an adult who received the MenACWY meningococcal vaccine as a control. The chain links TRBV30 to TRBJ1-4; no definite D call. The sequenced sample was peripheral blood, obtained 28 days after the second dose of the MenACWY control vaccine. CDR3 DNA: TGTGCCTGGAGTGTACAAGGGATTATATTGATTTTTGAAAAACTGTTTTTT. The encoded protein is CAWSVQGIILIFEKLFF.